The 19 T cell receptor beta chains reported below all come from one sample, sequenced in a study of human T cells and chemical hapten exposure. Sample time point: patch test 2, 6 weeks after DPC sensitization. The treatment is: therapeutic diphenylcyclopropenone sensitization with weekly scalp DPC. One entry per CDR3 protein, called by TCRdb with MiXCR from the RACE reads. The repertoire holds roughly 92,000 distinct CDR3 sequences, with 10% to 12% as singletons. This specimen consisted of whole blood, obtained in connection with sensitization to the hapten diphenylcyclopropenone (DPC). The receptors were gathered from a middle-aged woman with alopecia areata. Some clones in this sample may be carry-over from other donors' samples.

This clonotype was found a few times. The rearrangement joins TRBV6-2 or TRBV6-3 to TRBJ2-2; D is unresolved. This CDR3 comprises 13 residues. Germline V gene sequence: CDR1 MNHEY, CDR2 SVGEGT. V was clipped by 8 bases and J by 2 bases, with 9 bases between them. This CDR3 reads CASVRINTGELFF. The CDR3 DNA is TGTGCCAGCGTTCGGATAAACACCGGGGAGCTGTTTTTT.

The table lists this clonotype with a few counts. The V and J genes are TRBV11-2 and TRBJ2-7; D is perhaps TRBD1 or TRBD2 (5 bases each). This CDR3 contains 14 residues. Germline CDR1 is SGHAT and CDR2 is FQNNGV. Trimming stripped 3 bases from V and 4 bases from J, with 13 bases between. DNA of the CDR3: TGTGCCAGCAGCTTGGGGGACCGTTCGTACGAGCAGTACTTC. This encodes CASSLGDRSYEQYF.

Many counts were recorded for this clonotype. The chain joins TRBV5-1 to TRBJ2-2; unclear D gene. The germline V gene encodes CDR1 SGHRS and CDR2 YFSETQ. V gave up 0 bases and J gave up 3 bases, with 6 bases separating them. This CDR3 region has 14 residues. CDR3 nucleotide sequence: TGCGCCAGCAGCTTGGCTGGGTACACCGGGGAGCTGTTTTTT. Its protein is CASSLAGYTGELFF.

Ten or more counts support this clonotype. The chain recombines TRBV20-1 with TRBJ2-3; possibly TRBD2 for D (5 bases). The germline V gene has CDR1 DFQATT and CDR2 SNEGSKA (reference sequence). V was cut by 2 bases and J by 6 bases, with 15 bases left in between. The CDR3 sequence is 14 residues long. The CDR3 sequence is CSARTDSFFDTQYF. The CDR3 nucleotides read TGCAGTGCTAGAACGGACTCTTTTTTTGATACGCAGTATTTT.

This clonotype was recorded only once. V usage is TRBV28 and J usage is TRBJ1-2, with D possibly matching TRBD1 (5 bases). CDR1 is MDHEN and CDR2 is SYDVKM in the germline V gene. The CDR3 extends over 12 amino acids. This CDR3 reads CASWGLMIGYTF. The CDR3 DNA follows: TGTGCTAGCTGGGGACTTATGATTGGCTACACCTTC.

Many counts were recorded for this clonotype. The V call is TRBV29-1, the J call TRBJ2-7; D remains unclear. CDR3 size: 11 residues. Trimming took 2 bases from V and 5 from J, leaving 7 bases between them. In germline, CDR1 is SQVTM, CDR2 ANQGSEA. CDR3 in DNA: TGCAGCGTTGAAAGCGCGGACGAGCAGTACTTC. Amino acids: CSVESADEQYF.

This clonotype was counted ten times or more. The chain couples TRBV29-1 to TRBJ2-3; 9 bases match TRBD2. Trimming took 5 bases from V and 4 from J; bases not matched to a gene: 10. This CDR3 region has 15 residues. Germline loops: CDR1 SQVTM, CDR2 ANQGSEA. CDR3 sequence reads: CSVRSGTSKADTQYF. Written as DNA, the CDR3 is TGCAGCGTTCGATCCGGGACTAGCAAGGCAGATACGCAGTATTTT.

This rearrangement joins TRBV5-1 to TRBJ1-1; no clear D. The length of the CDR3 is 13 residues. Germline V CDR1 and CDR2: SGHRS, YFSETQ. The V gene lost 0 bases and the J gene lost 7 bases, with 10 bases spanning the gap. The CDR3 DNA reads TGCGCCAGCAGCTTGGTTAGGCCGGGTGAAGCTTTCTTT. Its translation is CASSLVRPGEAFF.

This clonotype was observed a handful of times. The J gene is TRBJ2-7, the V gene TRBV29-1, with D uncertain. V was trimmed by 4 bases and J by 0 bases, leaving 13 bases between them. In germline, CDR1 is SQVTM, CDR2 ANQGSEA. The CDR3 runs 14 residues. The CDR3 DNA reads as TGCAGCGTTGGGAGAATTGACACCTCCTACGAGCAGTACTTC. Translated: CSVGRIDTSYEQYF.

The rearrangement uses TRBV6-6 and TRBJ1-2; no clear D gene. Trimming stripped 6 bases from V and 2 bases from J, with 10 bases between. Per germline, CDR1 MNHNY and CDR2 SVGAGI (reference sequence). The CDR3 is made up of 13 amino acids. In DNA, the CDR3 is TGTGCCAGCAGCTCTACAGTAAACTATGGCTACACCTTC. Its protein is CASSSTVNYGYTF.

This clonotype was observed a few times. The genes are TRBV7-9 and TRBJ2-2, with D tentatively TRBD1 or TRBD2 (5 bases each). The germline V and J ends were trimmed by 4 bases and 1 base, with 7 bases remaining between them. The germline CDR1 and CDR2 sequences are SEHNR and FQNEAQ (reference sequence). This CDR3 has 14 residues. DNA of the CDR3: TGTGCCAGCAGCTCGGGGCGGAACACCGGGGAGCTGTTTTTT. Translating gives CASSSGRNTGELFF.

This clonotype was counted only a few times. This chain uses TRBV18 with TRBJ2-1; D remains unclear. V lost 3 bases and J lost 6, with 9 bases in between. There are 13 residues in the CDR3. From germline, CDR1 is KGHSH and CDR2 LQKENI. The CDR3 loop reads CASSPPSSNEQFF. The CDR3 nucleotides are TGTGCCAGCTCACCCCCGTCTAGCAATGAGCAGTTCTTC.

This clonotype has more than one count but fewer than ten. This CDR3 reads CASSLGLQGDGANVLTF. The CDR3 DNA sequence: TGTGCCAGCAGCTTAGGTCTACAGGGGGATGGGGCCAACGTCCTGACTTTC. The chain carries TRBV11-2 and TRBJ2-6; TRBD1 matches at 8 bases. The V and J ends lost 1 base and 3 bases, in that order; junction bases with no gene match: 5. This CDR3 is 17 amino acids long. Germline V gene lookup returns CDR1 SGHAT and CDR2 FQNNGV.

This clonotype was seen at least ten times. This chain links TRBV7-2 with TRBJ1-5, with TRBD1 matching 10 bases. The CDR3 has 15 amino acids. Germline V lookup: CDR1 SGHTA, CDR2 FQGNSA. The J segment lost 3 bases and the V segment lost 5 bases, leaving 4 bases of the junction unmatched. Here the CDR3 reads CASSPDRGFNQPQHF. The CDR3 nucleotides are TGTGCCAGCAGCCCGGACAGGGGGTTCAATCAGCCCCAGCATTTT.

The genes are TRBV25-1 and TRBJ2-1, with 8 bases aligning to TRBD1. J was trimmed by 3 bases and V by 6 bases; bases with no gene match: 4. CDR1 is MGHDK and CDR2 is SYGVNS in the germline V gene. This CDR3 has 14 residues. CDR3 in DNA: TGTGCCAGCAGACACAGGGGGGACTACAATGAGCAGTTCTTC. As protein: CASRHRGDYNEQFF.

This clonotype was recorded at least ten times. The chain carries TRBV6-5 and TRBJ2-7, with 9 nucleotides matching TRBD1. Unmatched junction bases numbered 6, after V lost 5 bases and J lost 4 bases. CDR1 and CDR2 (germline): MNHEY, SVGAGI. The CDR3 is made up of 14 amino acids. The CDR3 here is CASSNRGRLYEQYF. The CDR3 bases are TGTGCCAGCAGTAACAGGGGGCGCTTATACGAGCAGTACTTC.

This clonotype came up many times. The V and J genes are TRBV6-5 and TRBJ2-7; D possibly corresponds to TRBD2 (6 bases). Germline V gene sequence: CDR1 MNHEY, CDR2 SVGAGI. This CDR3 is 14 amino acids long. The ends were cut back, 6 bases at V and 7 bases at J, with 19 bases in the middle. CDR3 sequence (DNA): TGTGCCAGCAGGGGGACTTCTTCAGGCAGGGAGCAGTACTTC. It yields the protein CASRGTSSGREQYF.

This chain joins TRBV12-3 or TRBV12-4 and TRBJ2-7; the match to TRBD2 covers 9 bases. V lost 5 bases to trimming and J lost 6 bases; unmatched junction nucleotides: 8. The CDR3 is made up of 14 amino acids. CDR3 residues: CASSGTSSRSEQYF. CDR3 DNA: TGTGCCAGCAGTGGGACTAGCTCTCGGAGCGAGCAGTACTTC.

The gene calls are TRBV20-1 and TRBJ1-1, with 7 bases that match TRBD1. V gave up 6 bases and J gave up 4 bases; unmatched junction bases: 5. This CDR3 has 12 amino acids. Germline values: CDR1 DFQATT, CDR2 SNEGSKA (reference sequence). The CDR3 protein is CSAGGRSTEAFF. For the CDR3, the DNA is TGCAGTGCAGGGGGCAGGAGCACTGAAGCTTTCTTT.